This TCR beta chain was sequenced in a study of OX40 agonist ivuxolimab in advanced cancers. Germline CDR1 and CDR2: SGHDT and YYEEEE. The junction had 9 bases not matched to a gene; V was cut back by 4 bases and J by 3 bases. The CDR3 is 17 amino acids. Profiled with immunoSEQ multiplex PCR; TCRdb holds only in-frame clones, not every one. The table records roughly 100,000 clones, 85% to 95% of them present only once. The input for sequencing was CD4+ or CD8+ T cells sorted from blood, taken in a trial of the OX40 agonist ivuxolimab. The chain is built from TRBV5-6 and TRBJ2-6; TRBD1 matches at 8 bases. The sequence came from an adult with an advanced solid tumor such as melanoma, head and neck, liver or kidney cancer. The CDR3 spells CASSQEQGARGANVLTF. The CDR3 DNA reads TGTGCCAGCAGCCAAGAGCAGGGGGCGCGTGGGGCCAACGTCCTGACTTTC.